This TCR beta chain was recorded in a study of patients and donors after allogeneic stem cell transplantation. TCRdb ran MiXCR on the RT-PCR reads and lists one entry per CDR3 protein. The sample contains 150,000 to 200,000 distinct CDR3 sequences, around 30% of which appear only once. The V end was cut by 4 bases, the J end by 2 bases, with 15 bases between. This CDR3 has 15 amino acids. Germline loops: CDR1 SGDLS, CDR2 YYNGEE. The chain uses TRBV9 and TRBJ2-5; D gene unclear. The sample taken for sequencing was blood, either unsorted or a sorted T cell fraction (not recorded which). The sequence came from a human donor who was either an allogeneic HSCT recipient or a stem cell or donor lymphocyte infusion donor (not recorded which). It is not recorded whose cells these are; they may come from a transplant donor. The CDR3 bases are TGTGCCAGCAGCCCAATGTCGGCGGCTCAAGAGACCCAGTACTTC. Translated: CASSPMSAAQETQYF.